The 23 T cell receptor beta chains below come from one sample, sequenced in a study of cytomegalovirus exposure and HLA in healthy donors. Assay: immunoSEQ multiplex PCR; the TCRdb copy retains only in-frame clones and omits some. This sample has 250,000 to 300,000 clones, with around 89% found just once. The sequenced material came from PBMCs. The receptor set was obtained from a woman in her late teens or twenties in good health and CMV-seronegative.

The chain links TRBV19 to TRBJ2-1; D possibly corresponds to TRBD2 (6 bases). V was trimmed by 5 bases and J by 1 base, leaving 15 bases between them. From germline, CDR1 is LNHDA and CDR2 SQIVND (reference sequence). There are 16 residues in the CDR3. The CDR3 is CASSRLLAASYNEQFF. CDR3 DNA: TGTGCCAGTAGTCGATTACTAGCCGCATCCTACAATGAGCAGTTCTTC.

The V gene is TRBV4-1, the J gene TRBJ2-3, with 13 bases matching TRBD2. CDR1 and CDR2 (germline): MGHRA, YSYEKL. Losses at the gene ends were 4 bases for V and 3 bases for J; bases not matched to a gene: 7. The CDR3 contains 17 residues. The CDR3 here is CASSLGTSGALTDTQYF. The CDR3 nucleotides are TGCGCCAGCAGCCTAGGGACTAGCGGGGCGTTGACAGATACGCAGTATTTT.

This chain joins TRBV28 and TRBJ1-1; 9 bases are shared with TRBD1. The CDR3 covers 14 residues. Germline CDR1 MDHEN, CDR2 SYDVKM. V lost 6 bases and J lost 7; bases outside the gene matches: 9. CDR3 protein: CASRHGTGLGEAFF. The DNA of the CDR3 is TGTGCCAGCAGGCACGGGACAGGGTTAGGTGAAGCTTTCTTT.

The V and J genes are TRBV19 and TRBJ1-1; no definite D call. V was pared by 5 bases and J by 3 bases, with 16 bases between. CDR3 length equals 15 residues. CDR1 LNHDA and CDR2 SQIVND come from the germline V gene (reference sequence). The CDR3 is CASSPREGGYTEAFF. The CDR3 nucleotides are TGTGCCAGTAGTCCGCGGGAAGGAGGGTACACTGAAGCTTTCTTT.

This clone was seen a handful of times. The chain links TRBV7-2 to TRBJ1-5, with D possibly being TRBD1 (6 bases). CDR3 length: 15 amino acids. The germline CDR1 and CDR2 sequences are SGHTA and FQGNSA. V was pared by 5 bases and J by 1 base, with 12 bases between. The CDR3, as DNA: TGTGCCAGCAGCCCAGGGGCAGCAAGCAATCAGCCCCAGCATTTT. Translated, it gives CASSPGAASNQPQHF.

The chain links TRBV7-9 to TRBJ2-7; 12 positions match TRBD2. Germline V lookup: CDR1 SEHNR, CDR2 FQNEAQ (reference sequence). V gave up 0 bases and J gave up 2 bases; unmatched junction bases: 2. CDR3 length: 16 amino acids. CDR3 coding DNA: TGTGCCAGCAGCTTAGCAGCTAGCGGGGGGGCCTACGAGCAGTACTTC. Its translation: CASSLAASGGAYEQYF.

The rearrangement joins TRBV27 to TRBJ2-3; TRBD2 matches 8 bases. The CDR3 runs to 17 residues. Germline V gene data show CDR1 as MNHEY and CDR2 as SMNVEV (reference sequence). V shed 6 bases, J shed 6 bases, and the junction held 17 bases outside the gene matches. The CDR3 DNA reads TGTGCCAGCAGCTCACCGGTGTCGCGGGGGGCCATGGATACGCAGTATTTT. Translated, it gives CASSSPVSRGAMDTQYF.

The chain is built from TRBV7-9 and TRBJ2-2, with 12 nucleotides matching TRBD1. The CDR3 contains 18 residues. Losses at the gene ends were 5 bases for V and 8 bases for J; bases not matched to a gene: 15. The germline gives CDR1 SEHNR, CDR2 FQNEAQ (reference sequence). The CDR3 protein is CASSPLIGTGGGLGELFF. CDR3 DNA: TGTGCCAGCAGCCCCCTCATTGGGACAGGGGGCGGCTTAGGGGAGCTGTTTTTT.

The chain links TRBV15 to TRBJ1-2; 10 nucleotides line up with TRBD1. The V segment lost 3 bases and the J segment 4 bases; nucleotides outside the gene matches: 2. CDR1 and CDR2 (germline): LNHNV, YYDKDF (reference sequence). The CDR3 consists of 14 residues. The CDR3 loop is CATSRTGGTYGYTF. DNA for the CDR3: TGTGCCACCAGCAGGACAGGGGGCACCTATGGCTACACCTTC.

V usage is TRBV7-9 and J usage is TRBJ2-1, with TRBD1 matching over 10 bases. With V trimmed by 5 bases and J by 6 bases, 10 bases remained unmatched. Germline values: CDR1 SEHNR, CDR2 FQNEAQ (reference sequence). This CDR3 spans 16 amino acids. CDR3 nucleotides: TGTGCCAGCAGCCCAGGGGGGACAGGGGATTTCAATGAGCAGTTCTTC. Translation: CASSPGGTGDFNEQFF. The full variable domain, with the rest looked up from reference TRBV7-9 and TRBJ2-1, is DTGVSQNPRHKITKRGQNVTFRCDPISEHNRLYWYRQTLGQGPEFLTYFQNEAQLEKSRLLSDRFSAERPKGSFSTLEIQRTEQGDSAMYLCASSPGGTGDFNEQFFGPGTRLTVL.

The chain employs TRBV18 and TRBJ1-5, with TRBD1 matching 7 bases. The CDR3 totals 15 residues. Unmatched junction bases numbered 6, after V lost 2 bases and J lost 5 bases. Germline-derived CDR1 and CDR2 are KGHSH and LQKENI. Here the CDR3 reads CASSPRDSSHQPQHF. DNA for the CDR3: TGTGCCAGCTCACCAAGGGACAGCTCCCATCAGCCCCAGCATTTT. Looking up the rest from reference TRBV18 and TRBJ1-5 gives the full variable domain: NAGVMQNPRHLVRRRGQEARLRCSPMKGHSHVYWYRQLPEEGLKFMVYLQKENIIDESGMPKERFSAEFPKEGPSILRIQQVVRGDSAAYFCASSPRDSSHQPQHFGDGTRLSIL.

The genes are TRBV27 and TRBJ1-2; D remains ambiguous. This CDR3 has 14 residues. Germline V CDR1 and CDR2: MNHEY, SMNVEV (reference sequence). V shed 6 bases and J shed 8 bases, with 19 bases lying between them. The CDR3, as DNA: TGTGCCAGCAGCCTCGACGGAGGCGGCTTCGGCTACACCTTC. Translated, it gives CASSLDGGGFGYTF.

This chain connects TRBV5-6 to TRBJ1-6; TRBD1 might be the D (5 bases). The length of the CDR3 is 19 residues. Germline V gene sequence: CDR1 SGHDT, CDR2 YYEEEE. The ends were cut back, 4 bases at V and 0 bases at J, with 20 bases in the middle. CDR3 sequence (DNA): TGTGCCAGCAGCCTGGGGACGGGAATGAGGAGCTCCTATAATTCACCCCTCCACTTT. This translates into CASSLGTGMRSSYNSPLHF.

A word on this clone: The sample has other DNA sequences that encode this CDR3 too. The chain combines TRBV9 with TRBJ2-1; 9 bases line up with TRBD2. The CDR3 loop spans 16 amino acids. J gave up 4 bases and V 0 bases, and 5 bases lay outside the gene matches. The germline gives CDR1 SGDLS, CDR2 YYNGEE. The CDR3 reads CASSVVSSGGYNEQFF. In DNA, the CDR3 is TGTGCCAGCAGCGTAGTTAGTAGCGGGGGATACAATGAGCAGTTCTTC.

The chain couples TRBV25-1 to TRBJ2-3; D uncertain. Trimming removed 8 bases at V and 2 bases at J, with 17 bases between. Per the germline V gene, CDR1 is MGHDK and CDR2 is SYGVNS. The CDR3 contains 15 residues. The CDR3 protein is CASAPPQKDTDTQYF. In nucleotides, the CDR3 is TGTGCCAGCGCCCCCCCCCAGAAAGACACAGATACGCAGTATTTT.

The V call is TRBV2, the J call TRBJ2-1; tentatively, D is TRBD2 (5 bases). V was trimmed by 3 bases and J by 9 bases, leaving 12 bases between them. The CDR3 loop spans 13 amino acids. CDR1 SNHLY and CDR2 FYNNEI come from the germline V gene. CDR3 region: CASSDLARSEQFF. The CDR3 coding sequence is TGTGCCAGCAGTGACCTAGCTAGAAGTGAGCAGTTCTTC. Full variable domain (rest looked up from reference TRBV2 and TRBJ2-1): EPEVTQTPSHQVTQMGQEVILRCVPISNHLYFYWYRQILGQKVEFLVSFYNNEISEKSEIFDDQFSVERPDGSNFTLKIRSTKLEDSAMYFCASSDLARSEQFFGPGTRLTVL.

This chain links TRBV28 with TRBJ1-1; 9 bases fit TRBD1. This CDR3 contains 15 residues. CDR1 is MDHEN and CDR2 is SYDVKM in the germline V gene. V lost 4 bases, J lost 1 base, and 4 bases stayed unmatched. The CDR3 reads CASSWDRAENTEAFF. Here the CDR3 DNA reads TGTGCCAGCAGTTGGGACAGGGCAGAGAACACTGAAGCTTTCTTT.

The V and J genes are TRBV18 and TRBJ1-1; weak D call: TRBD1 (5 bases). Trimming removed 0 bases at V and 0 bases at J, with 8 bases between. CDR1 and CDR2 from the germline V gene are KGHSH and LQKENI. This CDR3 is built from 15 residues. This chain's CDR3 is CASSPPVGVNTEAFF. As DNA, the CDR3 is TGTGCCAGCTCACCACCGGTAGGGGTGAACACTGAAGCTTTCTTT.

CDR3 residues: CASSYVQGNTGELFF. The CDR3 DNA follows: TGTGCCAGCAGTTACGTACAGGGGAACACCGGGGAGCTGTTTTTT. This chain links TRBV6-5 with TRBJ2-2; a possible D gene is TRBD1 (6 bases). From germline, CDR1 is MNHEY and CDR2 SVGAGI. The CDR3 runs to 15 residues. The V end lost 2 bases, the J end lost 1 base, and 8 bases lay between the germline ends.

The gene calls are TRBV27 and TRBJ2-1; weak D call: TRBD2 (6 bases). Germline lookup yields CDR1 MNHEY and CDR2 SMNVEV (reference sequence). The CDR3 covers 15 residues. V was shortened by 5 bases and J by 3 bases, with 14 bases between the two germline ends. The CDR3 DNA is TGTGCCAGCAGTAGTTCGGGACTTAACTACAATGAGCAGTTCTTC. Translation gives CASSSSGLNYNEQFF.

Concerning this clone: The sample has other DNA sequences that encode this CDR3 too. The CDR3 sequence is CASSLTGYGYTF. The CDR3 DNA follows: TGTGCCAGCAGCTTAACGGGCTATGGCTACACCTTC. V gene TRBV5-6 combines with J gene TRBJ1-2; D ambiguous. The CDR3 is 12 amino acids. Germline V gene lookup returns CDR1 SGHDT and CDR2 YYEEEE. The ends were cut back, 2 bases at V and 4 bases at J, with 6 bases in the middle.

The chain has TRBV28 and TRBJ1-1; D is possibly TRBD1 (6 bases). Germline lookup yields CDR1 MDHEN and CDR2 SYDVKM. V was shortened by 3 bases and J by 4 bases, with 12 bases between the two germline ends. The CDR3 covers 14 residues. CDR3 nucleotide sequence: TGTGCCAGCAGTTTGAGCGACAGGTTCACTGAAGCTTTCTTT. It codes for CASSLSDRFTEAFF.

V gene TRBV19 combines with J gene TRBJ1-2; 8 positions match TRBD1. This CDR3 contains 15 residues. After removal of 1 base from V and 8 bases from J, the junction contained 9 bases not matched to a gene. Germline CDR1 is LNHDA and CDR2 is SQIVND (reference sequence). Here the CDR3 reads CASSIVQGASEGYTF. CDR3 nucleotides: TGTGCCAGTAGTATAGTCCAGGGGGCATCGGAAGGCTACACCTTC.